These T cell receptor beta chains were read from a single sample in a study of blood T cell repertoires in COVID-19. Data came from immunoSEQ multiplex PCR; TCRdb stores just in-frame clones and leaves some out. Of some 340,000 clones in the sample, around 83% are singletons; the top ten hold about 5.4%. Sequences were obtained from PBMCs or T cells enriched from blood (not recorded which). The source is a woman between 45 and 65 years old who had recovered from COVID-19. CDR3s include the opening cysteine and the closing phenylalanine or tryptophan. Fields, in order: D gene, clone size, V gene, J gene, CDR3 protein, CDR3 DNA. D genes are given only for firm matches. Clone sizes are given selectively: once, few, many, or a class where the clone is expanded.

d_gene: TRBD2
abundance: -
v_gene: TRBV25-1
j_gene: TRBJ2-2
CDR3aa: CASSLAGGRWSAGELFF
CDR3nt: TGTGCCAGCAGTTTAGCGGGAGGGCGGTGGTCGGCCGGGGAGCTGTTTTTT

d_gene: -
abundance: -
v_gene: TRBV5-1
j_gene: TRBJ1-4
CDR3aa: CASSADSFANEKLFF
CDR3nt: TGCGCCAGCAGCGCGGACAGTTTTGCCAATGAAAAACTGTTTTTT

d_gene: TRBD1
abundance: -
v_gene: TRBV30
j_gene: TRBJ1-1
CDR3aa: CAWSRGQRNTEAFF
CDR3nt: TGTGCCTGGAGTCGGGGACAGAGGAACACTGAAGCTTTCTTT

d_gene: -
abundance: -
v_gene: TRBV4-3
j_gene: TRBJ1-2
CDR3aa: CASSQDLGGANGYTF
CDR3nt: TGCGCCAGCAGCCAAGATCTCGGGGGGGCAAATGGCTACACCTTC

d_gene: -
abundance: -
v_gene: TRBV9
j_gene: TRBJ2-1
CDR3aa: CASSVDNYNEQFF
CDR3nt: TGTGCCAGCAGCGTAGACAACTACAATGAGCAGTTCTTC

d_gene: -
abundance: -
v_gene: TRBV5-4
j_gene: TRBJ1-3
CDR3aa: CASSFGGSSGNTIYF
CDR3nt: TGTGCCAGCAGCTTTGGGGGGAGCTCTGGAAACACCATATATTTT

d_gene: -
abundance: once
v_gene: TRBV7-8
j_gene: TRBJ1-1
CDR3aa: CASSLVMGPTTEAFF
CDR3nt: TGTGCCAGCAGCTTAGTAATGGGCCCAACCACTGAAGCTTTCTTT

d_gene: -
abundance: -
v_gene: TRBV11-2
j_gene: TRBJ1-2
CDR3aa: CASTKTPRGYTF
CDR3nt: TGTGCCAGCACCAAAACCCCCCGGGGCTACACCTTC

d_gene: -
abundance: -
v_gene: TRBV7-3
j_gene: TRBJ1-1
CDR3aa: CASSLMGRGNGSNTEAFF
CDR3nt: TGTGCCAGCAGCTTAATGGGGCGCGGCAATGGGTCGAACACTGAAGCTTTCTTT

d_gene: TRBD1
abundance: few
v_gene: TRBV3-1/TRBV3-2
j_gene: TRBJ1-2
CDR3aa: CASSHGQGTSGYTF
CDR3nt: TGTGCCAGCAGCCACGGACAGGGTACGAGTGGCTACACCTTC

d_gene: -
abundance: -
v_gene: TRBV7-3
j_gene: TRBJ1-2
CDR3aa: CASSPQDGYGYTF
CDR3nt: TGTGCCAGCAGCCCACAGGACGGATATGGCTACACCTTC

d_gene: -
abundance: few
v_gene: TRBV20-1
j_gene: TRBJ2-3
CDR3aa: CSASKSEGPTDTQYF
CDR3nt: TGCAGTGCTAGTAAATCGGAGGGCCCCACAGATACGCAGTATTTT

d_gene: -
abundance: -
v_gene: TRBV5-6
j_gene: TRBJ1-6
CDR3aa: CASSLPDSPLHF
CDR3nt: TGTGCCAGCAGCCTCCCCGATTCACCCCTCCACTTT

d_gene: -
abundance: -
v_gene: TRBV7-2
j_gene: TRBJ2-5
CDR3aa: CASSSTNGGETQYF
CDR3nt: TGTGCCAGCAGCTCGACTAACGGGGGAGAGACCCAGTACTTC

d_gene: -
abundance: -
v_gene: TRBV5-1
j_gene: TRBJ2-3
CDR3aa: CASGLIGDGDTQYF
CDR3nt: TGCGCCAGCGGCCTAATCGGGGATGGGGATACGCAGTATTTT

d_gene: TRBD2
abundance: once
v_gene: TRBV28
j_gene: TRBJ2-3
CDR3aa: CASSVFGTSGGASDTQYF
CDR3nt: TGTGCCAGCAGCGTCTTCGGGACTAGCGGGGGGGCCTCAGATACGCAGTATTTT

d_gene: -
abundance: -
v_gene: TRBV3-1/TRBV3-2
j_gene: TRBJ1-1
CDR3aa: CASSQWGRGIGTEAFF
CDR3nt: TGTGCCAGCAGCCAATGGGGGCGGGGGATCGGCACTGAAGCTTTCTTT

d_gene: TRBD2
abundance: -
v_gene: TRBV6-2/TRBV6-3
j_gene: TRBJ2-1
CDR3aa: CASSSLTGTSGTLSSYNEQFF
CDR3nt: TGTGCCAGCAGTTCCTTGACCGGGACTAGCGGGACCCTGAGCTCCTACAATGAGCAGTTCTTC